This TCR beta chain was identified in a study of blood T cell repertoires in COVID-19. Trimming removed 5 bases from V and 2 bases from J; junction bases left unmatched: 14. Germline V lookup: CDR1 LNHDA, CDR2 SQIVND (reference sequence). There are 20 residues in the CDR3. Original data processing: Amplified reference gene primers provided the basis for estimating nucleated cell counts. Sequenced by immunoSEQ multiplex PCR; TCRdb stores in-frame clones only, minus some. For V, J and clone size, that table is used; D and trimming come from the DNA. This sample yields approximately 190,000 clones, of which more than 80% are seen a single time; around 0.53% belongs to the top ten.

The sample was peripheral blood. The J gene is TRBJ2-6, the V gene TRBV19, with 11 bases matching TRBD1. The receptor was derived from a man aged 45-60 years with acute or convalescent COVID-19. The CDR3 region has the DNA TGTGCCAGTAGTCCCCGCAGGACAGGGGGCATAAGTGCTGGGGCCAACGTCCTGACTTTC. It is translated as CASSPRRTGGISAGANVLTF. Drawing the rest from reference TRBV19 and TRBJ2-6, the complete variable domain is DGGITQSPKYLFRKEGQNVTLSCEQNLNHDAMYWYRQDPGQGLRLIYYSQIVNDFQKGDIAEGYSVSREKKESFPLTVTSAQKNPTAFYLCASSPRRTGGISAGANVLTFGAGSRLTVL.